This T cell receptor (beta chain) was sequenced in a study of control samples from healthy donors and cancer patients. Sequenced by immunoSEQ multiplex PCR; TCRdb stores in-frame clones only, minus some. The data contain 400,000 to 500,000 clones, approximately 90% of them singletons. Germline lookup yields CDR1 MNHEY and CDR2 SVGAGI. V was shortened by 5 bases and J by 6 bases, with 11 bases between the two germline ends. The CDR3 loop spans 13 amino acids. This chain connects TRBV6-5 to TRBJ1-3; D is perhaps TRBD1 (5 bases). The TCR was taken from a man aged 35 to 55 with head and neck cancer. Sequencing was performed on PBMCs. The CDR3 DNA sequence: TGTGCCAGCAGTACCAGGGATGTAAACACCATATATTTT. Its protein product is CASSTRDVNTIYF.